This TCR beta chain appears in the sequencing data of a study of shared clonotypes between healthy human individuals. For the study at large: Three CD4 naive, three CD4 memory, two CD8 naive and one CD8 memory plate were used per donor.

Clones were read by immunoSEQ multiplex PCR, and TCRdb kept only the in-frame ones, dropping some. Counted here are around 1.6 million clones, 95% to 99% occurring once; the ten biggest clones make up less than 0.55%. CD4+ cells underwent separation, giving CD45RA+ naive and CD45RA-negative memory subsets. Germline V gene data show CDR1 as LNHDA and CDR2 as SQIVND (reference sequence). Trimming removed 3 bases from V and 4 bases from J; junction bases left unmatched: 11. The CDR3 contains 17 residues. Study-level results: A few donors had around 5% of their naive CD4 clonotypes in common. Non-shared clonotypes had lower generation probabilities than those shared by all four donors.

This clone was picked up one time. Its target is unknown. The TCR comes from a young man in good health. The rearrangement uses TRBV19 and TRBJ1-5; the match to TRBD1 covers 8 bases. What was sequenced was naive CD4+ T cells sorted from blood. Specified subset: CD45RA+ positively selected. CDR3 in DNA: TGTGCCAGTAGTATGGAACACCGGACAGGGTGGAATCAGCCCCAGCATTTT. Protein: CASSMEHRTGWNQPQHF.